This note documents a single TCR beta chain sequence. The sample comes from a study of T cell changes during pregnancy in multiple sclerosis. The CDR3 length is 17 residues. Germline CDR1 and CDR2: SGHRS and YFSETQ. J lost 4 bases, V lost 4 bases, and 14 bases had no gene match. The assay was immunoSEQ multiplex PCR, and TCRdb's table has in-frame clones only and misses some. The repertoire holds approximately 84,000 clones, with approximately 95% as singletons. Sequenced here: peripheral blood, sampled in the second trimester of pregnancy. The sequence was collected from a female donor in good health, enrolled as a control in a pregnancy study. The chain combines TRBV5-1 with TRBJ1-3; 7 positions agree with TRBD1. CDR3: CASSQDLPGTAGNTIYF. The DNA of the CDR3 is TGCGCCAGCAGCCAAGACCTACCAGGGACAGCCGGAAACACCATATATTTT.